The clone carrying this TCR beta chain was counted only a few times. The antigen remains undetermined. This entry comes from a study of CD8 T cells in ankylosing spondylitis. The CDR3 length is 16 residues. Germline V gene sequence: CDR1 SGHRS, CDR2 YFSETQ. Germline trimming cut 1 base from V and 7 bases from J; bases unmatched to any gene: 10. A single record per CDR3 protein comes from TCRdb applying MiXCR to the 5' RACE reads. This sample has about 64,000 distinct CDR3 sequences, with approximately 6% found just once. Study-wide findings and caveats: Certain motif variants had earlier been reported in reactive arthritis synovial fluid and blood. Typical of ankylosing spondylitis blood, it appeared, was a TCR beta motif of roughly eight highly homologous variants. A CD8+ phenotype characterized the disease-linked clones, which were relatively rare in peripheral blood.

The clonotype originates from a male donor with ankylosing spondylitis. Material for sequencing was synovial fluid, either unsorted or a sorted T cell fraction (not recorded which). This rearrangement joins TRBV5-1 to TRBJ2-1; 8 bases agree with TRBD1. The CDR3 bases are TGCGCCAGCAGCTTGTTGGGTGGACAGGGTGGAAATGAGCAGTTCTTC. Amino acids: CASSLLGGQGGNEQFF. The full variable domain, its missing parts supplied by reference TRBV5-1 and TRBJ2-1, is KAGVTQTPRYLIKTRGQQVTLSCSPISGHRSVSWYQQTPGQGLQFLFEYFSETQRNKGNFPGRFSGRQFSNSRSEMNVSTLELGDSALYLCASSLLGGQGGNEQFFGPGTRLTVL.